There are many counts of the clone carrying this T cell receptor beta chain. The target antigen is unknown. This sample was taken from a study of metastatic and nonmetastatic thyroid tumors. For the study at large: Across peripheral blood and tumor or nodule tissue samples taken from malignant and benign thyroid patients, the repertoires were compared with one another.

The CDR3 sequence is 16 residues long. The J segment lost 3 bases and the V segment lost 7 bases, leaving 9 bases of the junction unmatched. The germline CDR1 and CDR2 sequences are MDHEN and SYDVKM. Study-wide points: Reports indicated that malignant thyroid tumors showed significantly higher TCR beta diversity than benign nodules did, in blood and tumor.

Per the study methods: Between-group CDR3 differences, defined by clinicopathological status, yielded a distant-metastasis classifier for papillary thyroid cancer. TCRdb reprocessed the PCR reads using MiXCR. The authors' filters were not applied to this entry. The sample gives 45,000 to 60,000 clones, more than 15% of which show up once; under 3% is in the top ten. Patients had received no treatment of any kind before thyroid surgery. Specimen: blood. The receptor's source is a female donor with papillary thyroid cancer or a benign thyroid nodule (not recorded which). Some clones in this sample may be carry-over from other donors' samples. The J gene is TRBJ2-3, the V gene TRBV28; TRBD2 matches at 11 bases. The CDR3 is CASTSFGTSGTDTQYF. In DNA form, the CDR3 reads TGTGCCAGCACAAGTTTTGGGACTAGCGGAACAGATACGCAGTATTTT.